Shown below are 3 T cell receptor beta chains from a single sample sequenced in a study of blood T cell repertoires in COVID-19. Method: immunoSEQ multiplex PCR; TCRdb's copy keeps in-frame clones and lacks some. The sample consists of 270,000 or so clones, 85% of them appearing once. The sample comprised peripheral blood. Receptor source: a human donor in a cohort sampled during active COVID-19.

The chain combines TRBV7-2 with TRBJ2-7; D remains unclear. CDR1 is SGHTA, CDR2 FQGNSA, per germline. V gave up 5 bases and J gave up 0 bases, with 5 bases separating them. The CDR3 runs to 12 residues. The CDR3 DNA is TGTGCCAGCAGCCTAAACTCCTACGAGCAGTACTTC. It is translated as CASSLNSYEQYF.

This clone was seen a few times. The rearrangement uses TRBV18 and TRBJ2-7; 8 bases match TRBD2. The CDR3 totals 15 residues. Per the germline V gene, CDR1 is KGHSH and CDR2 is LQKENI. The trim removed 6 bases at V and 2 bases at J, leaving 9 bases unmatched. The CDR3 region is CASSLAGGETYEQYF. In DNA form, the CDR3 reads TGTGCCAGCTCCCTTGCGGGAGGCGAGACCTACGAGCAGTACTTC.

The gene calls are TRBV3-1 (or the pseudogene TRBV3-2) and TRBJ2-7, with 8 nucleotides matching TRBD2. V lost 1 base, J lost 4 bases, and 9 bases stayed unmatched. The CDR3 runs 16 residues. Germline CDR1 LGHDT, CDR2 YNNKEL (reference sequence). In nucleotides, the CDR3 is TGTGCCAGCAGCCAAGGAGGGACTAGAACCGCGTACGAGCAGTACTTC. It translates to CASSQGGTRTAYEQYF.